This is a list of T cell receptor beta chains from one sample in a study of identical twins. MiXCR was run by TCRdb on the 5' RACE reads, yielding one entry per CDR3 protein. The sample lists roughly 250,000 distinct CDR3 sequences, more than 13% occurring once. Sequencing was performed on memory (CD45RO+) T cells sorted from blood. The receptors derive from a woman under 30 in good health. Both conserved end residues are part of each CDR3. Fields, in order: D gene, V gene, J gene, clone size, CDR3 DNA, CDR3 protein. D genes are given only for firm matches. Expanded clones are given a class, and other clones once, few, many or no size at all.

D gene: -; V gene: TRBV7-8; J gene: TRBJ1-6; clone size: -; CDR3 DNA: TGTGCCAGCAGCCAGACGGATTACAGGAGGGGTAATTCACCCCTCCACTTT; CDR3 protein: CASSQTDYRRGNSPLHF
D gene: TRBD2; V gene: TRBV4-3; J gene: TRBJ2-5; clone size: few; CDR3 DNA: TGCGCCAGCAGCCAAGGCCGGGGGGGAGCCCAAGAGACCCAGTACTTC; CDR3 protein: CASSQGRGGAQETQYF
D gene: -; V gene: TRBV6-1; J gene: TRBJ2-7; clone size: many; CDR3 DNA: TGTGCCAGCATCCAACCTAACTCCTACGAGCAGTACTTC; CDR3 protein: CASIQPNSYEQYF
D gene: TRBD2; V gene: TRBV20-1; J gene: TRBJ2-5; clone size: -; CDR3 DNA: TGCAGTGCTACCGGGACTAGCGGGCCAGAGACCCAGTACTTC; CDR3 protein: CSATGTSGPETQYF
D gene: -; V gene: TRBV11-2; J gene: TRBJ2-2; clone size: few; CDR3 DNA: TGTGCCAGCAGTCTGGGACTTATCTCCGGGGAGCTGTTTTTT; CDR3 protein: CASSLGLISGELFF
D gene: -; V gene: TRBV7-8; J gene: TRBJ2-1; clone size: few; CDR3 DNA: TGTGCCAGCAGCCACAACGATTGGGAGCAGTTCTTC; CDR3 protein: CASSHNDWEQFF
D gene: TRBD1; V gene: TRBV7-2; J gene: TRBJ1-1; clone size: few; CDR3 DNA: TGTGCCAGCAGCTTAGCGCTGGGAGGGGGCGTAGCTTTCTTT; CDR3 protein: CASSLALGGGVAFF
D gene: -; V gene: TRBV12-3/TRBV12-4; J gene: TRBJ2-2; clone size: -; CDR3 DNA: TGTGCCAGCAGTAGGGGCAAACCCAACACCGGGGAGCTGTTTTTT; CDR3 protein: CASSRGKPNTGELFF
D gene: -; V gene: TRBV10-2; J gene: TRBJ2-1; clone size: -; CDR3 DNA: TGCGCCAGCAGTCAGGGCGGGGAGCAGTTCTTC; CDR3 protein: CASSQGGEQFF
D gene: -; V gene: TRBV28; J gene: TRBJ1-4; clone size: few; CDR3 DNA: TGTGCCAGCATCCGGCCGGGATCGGGAGAAAAACTGTTTTTT; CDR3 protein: CASIRPGSGEKLFF
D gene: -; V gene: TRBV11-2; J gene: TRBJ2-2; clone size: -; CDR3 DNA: TGTGCCAGCAGCCCAATTCGGGGGAGCACCGGGGAGCTGTTTTTT; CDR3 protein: CASSPIRGSTGELFF
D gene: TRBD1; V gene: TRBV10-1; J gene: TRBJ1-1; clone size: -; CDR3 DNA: TGCGCCAGCAGTGCGGGACAGGGGAAGTTTACCCGAAGAGCTTTCTTT; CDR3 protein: CASSAGQGKFTRRAFF
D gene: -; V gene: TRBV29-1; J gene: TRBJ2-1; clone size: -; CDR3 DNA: TGCAGCGTTGGCGGCAATGAGCAGTTCTTC; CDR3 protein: CSVGGNEQFF
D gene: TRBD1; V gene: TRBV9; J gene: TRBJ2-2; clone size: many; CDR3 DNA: TGTGCCAGCAGCTTGGGACAGGGGAGCACCGGGGAGCTGTTTTTT; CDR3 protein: CASSLGQGSTGELFF
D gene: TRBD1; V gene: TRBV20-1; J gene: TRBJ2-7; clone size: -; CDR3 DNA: TGCAGTGCTAGGGGTTACAGGGGCGACGAGCAGTACTTC; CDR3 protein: CSARGYRGDEQYF
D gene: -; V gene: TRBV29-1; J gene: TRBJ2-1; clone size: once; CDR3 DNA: TGCAGCGTTGCCCTCGGGACGACAGGTGAGCAGTTCTTC; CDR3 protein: CSVALGTTGEQFF
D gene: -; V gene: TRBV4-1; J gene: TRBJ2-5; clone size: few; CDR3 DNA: TGCGCCAGCAGCCTGGTAGAATTTCAAGAGACCCAGTACTTC; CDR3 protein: CASSLVEFQETQYF
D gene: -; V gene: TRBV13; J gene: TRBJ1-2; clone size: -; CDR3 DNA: TGTGCCAGCAGCTTAGGGGAGAATTCTTATGGCTACACCTTC; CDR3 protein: CASSLGENSYGYTF
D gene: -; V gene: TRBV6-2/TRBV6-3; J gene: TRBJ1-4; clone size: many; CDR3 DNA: TGTGCCAGCAGTTGGATGCCACTTGCAACTAATGAAAAACTGTTTTTT; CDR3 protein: CASSWMPLATNEKLFF
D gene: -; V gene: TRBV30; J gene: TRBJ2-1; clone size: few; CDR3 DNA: TGTGCCTGGACCAGATCAAGCTCCTACAATGAGCAGTTCTTC; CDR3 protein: CAWTRSSSYNEQFF
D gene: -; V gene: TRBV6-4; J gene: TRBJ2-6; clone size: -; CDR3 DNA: TGTGCCAGCAGTGCACAGGCGGGGGCCAACGTCCTGACTTTC; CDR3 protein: CASSAQAGANVLTF